This record concerns one T cell receptor beta chain sequence. Antigen specificity is unknown. With the Oncomine TCR Beta short-read assay, DNA from cultured CD4+ T cells was sequenced. TCRdb ran MiXCR on the PCR reads and lists one entry per CDR3 protein. The table lists 8,500 to 14,000 distinct CDR3 sequences, 41% of them singletons. The CDR3 loop spans 15 amino acids. Trimming took off 4 bases at V and 0 bases at J, with 10 bases between the two ends. Germline V gene lookup returns CDR1 LNHDA and CDR2 SQIVND (reference sequence). The sample is drawn from a study of vaccination and CD4 T cells after COVID-19. About the study: PCR on nasal swabs identified SARS-CoV-2 in convalescent patients, of whom 9 or 10 were mild and one severe. Study conclusions and caveats: A nonsignificant median increase from roughly 21 to 40 SARS-CoV-2-reactive clonotypes was observed.

Treatment indicated: approximately 10-day PBMC culture with coronavirus spike peptide pools or control peptides (ViraFEST assay). After culture for around ten days, isolation of CD4+ T cells was performed by negative selection. Sequencing was done on a sample of CD4+ T cells from blood, cultured in vitro. V gene TRBV19 combines with J gene TRBJ2-4; D may be TRBD2 (6 bases). The TCR originated in a human donor who had recovered from COVID-19. The CDR3 nucleotides read TGTGCCAGTAGTAGACGGGAGCTAGCCAAAAACATTCAGTACTTC. It is translated as CASSRRELAKNIQYF. The complete variable domain, with remaining parts taken from reference TRBV19 and TRBJ2-4, reads DGGITQSPKYLFRKEGQNVTLSCEQNLNHDAMYWYRQDPGQGLRLIYYSQIVNDFQKGDIAEGYSVSREKKESFPLTVTSAQKNPTAFYLCASSRRELAKNIQYFGAGTRLSVL.